This T cell receptor (beta chain) appears in the sequencing data of a study of read filtering for tumor transcriptome and immune sequencing. In the study overall: Mean patient age was 65.9 years, range about 45 to 85; some 17 male, some 15 female. Broader study findings: This fraction held mixed bone marrow immune cells after CD138-negative sorting. IR-seq captured clonotypes deeper and more reliably than RNA-seq.

From approximately 400 ng of RNA, a library with molecular barcoded alpha/delta and beta/gamma adaptors was made. TCRdb redid the calling of the reads with MiXCR, one entry per CDR3 protein. The data hold 50,000 or so distinct CDR3 sequences, with roughly 18% observed a single time. Germline CDR1 reads SGHKS; CDR2 reads YYEKEE (reference sequence). The V end was cut by 3 bases, the J end by 0 bases, with 9 bases between. The CDR3 totals 14 residues. There are many counts of this clonotype. Its target is not known. The sequenced sample was a population of CD138-negative cells sorted from bone marrow. V usage is TRBV5-5 and J usage is TRBJ1-1; no reliable D call. This sequence was found in a donor over 35 with multiple myeloma. CDR3 nucleotides: TGTGCCAGCAGCTCCCGGGGATTGAACACTGAAGCTTTCTTT. Translated: CASSSRGLNTEAFF.